The entry that follows covers one TCR beta chain sequence. The antigen this receptor binds is unknown. The record has no base qualities; no much larger clone is one base away. The sample is drawn from a study of blood T cell repertoires in COVID-19 (dated by TCRdb to the early 2020s). At the level of the whole study: Samples from collaborators originated in the United States, Italy and Spain and spanned both the acute and convalescent phases of COVID-19. The material from the prospective study consisted of cDNA or gDNA derived from T cells, B-cell-depleted T cells, or PBMCs. Deeply sampled blood TCRbeta repertoires from subjects exposed to, actively infected with, or recovered from COVID-19 were included in the dataset. A freely available public database, intended as a resource for researchers studying the immune response to SARS-CoV-2, is where the repertoires were released. The samples were drawn from the first 160 participants of the ongoing ImmuneRACE study and from some 1,300 subjects provided by 6 global collaborators. Sample metadata almost always included a de-identified subject ID, COVID-19 status, age in years and sex. Where HLA class I and class II types were available, the types were taken from metadata supplied by the sample provider, not from assay-based typing.

Beyond this particular receptor, the publication reports: The amount of clinical and demographic metadata varied by source and participant and was provided uncurated.

The immunoSEQ Assay, a bias-controlled multiplex PCR, was used to amplify TCRbeta CDR3 regions from genomic DNA. Processing in the source paper ran as follows. Nucleated cell counts per sample were estimated from amplification of reference gene primers within the assay. To quantify the absolute abundance of each unique TCRbeta CDR3 rearrangement, sequence reads were collapsed and filtered. Productive Simpson clonality was computed per sample as the square root of Simpson's diversity index over productive rearrangements. Here the immuneACCESS table is served through TCRdb, limited to in-frame sequences with V and J called. Missing clones are a known gap in these copies; in checked studies unresolved V genes cover under half, and the rest lacks a known reason. That table gives V, J and clone size, and the DNA gave D and trimming. The sample table shows around 380,000 clones, and around 87% are seen once. The biggest ten clones account for approximately 1.2% of the sample.

Participants in the prospective study were enrolled through a virtual design, were aged roughly 18 to 100 years, and lived in roughly 26 United States geographic areas. To assign participants to cohorts, the prospective study relied on clinical history that participants themselves reported in a screening survey and a study questionnaire. Recovered participants in ImmuneRACE Cohort 3 were defined by two consecutive negative NP/OP PCR tests, clearance by a healthcare professional, or resolution of symptoms. Each participant in the prospective study had whole blood, serum and a nasopharyngeal or oropharyngeal swab collected by mobile phlebotomists. Over an approximately two-month period, participants in the prospective study had the option of providing additional blood draws and questionnaires. Prospective study blood samples were shipped either frozen or at room temperature before DNA extraction.

The sequencing input was PBMCs or T cells enriched from blood (not recorded which). The receptor's source is a man under 40 who had recovered from COVID-19.

The DNA sequence is TGTGCCAGTAGGACCTCCGACAGGGCTGTGAATCAGCCCCAGCATTTT. Its product reads: CASRTSDRAVNQPQHF. The chain joins TRBV19 to TRBJ1-5; 7 central nucleotides agree with TRBD1. The CDR3 goes from the cysteine to the phenylalanine over 16 residues. Only the CDR3 portion is preserved as DNA: 48 bases, with reading frame beginning at the first base. Germline trimming amounts to 6 bases on V and 4 bases on J, with 12 as the count of junction bases outside the gene matches. The germline V gene (reference sequence) yields LNHDA for CDR1 and SQIVND for CDR2.